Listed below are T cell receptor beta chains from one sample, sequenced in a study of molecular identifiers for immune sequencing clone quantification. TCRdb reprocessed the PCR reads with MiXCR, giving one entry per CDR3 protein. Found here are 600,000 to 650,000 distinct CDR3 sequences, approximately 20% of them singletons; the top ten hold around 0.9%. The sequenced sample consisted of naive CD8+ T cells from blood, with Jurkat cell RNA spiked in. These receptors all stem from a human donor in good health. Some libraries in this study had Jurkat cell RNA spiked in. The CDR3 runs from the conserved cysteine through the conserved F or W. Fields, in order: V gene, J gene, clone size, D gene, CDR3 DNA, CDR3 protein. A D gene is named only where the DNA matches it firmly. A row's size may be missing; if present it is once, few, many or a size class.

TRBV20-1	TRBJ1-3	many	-	TGCAGTGCTAGAGACGACGATCGCATTGGGGTTTCTGGAAACACCATATATTTT	CSARDDDRIGVSGNTIYF
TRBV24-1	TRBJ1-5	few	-	TGTGCCACCAGTGATTTGGCGAGCAATCAGCCCCAGCATTTT	CATSDLASNQPQHF
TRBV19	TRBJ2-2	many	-	TGTGCCAGTAGTCCGGCTCAGATGAACACCGGGGAGCTGTTTTTT	CASSPAQMNTGELFF
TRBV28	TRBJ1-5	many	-	TGTGCCAGCAGGGCTCTTCTTGGCAATCAGCCCCAGCATTTT	CASRALLGNQPQHF
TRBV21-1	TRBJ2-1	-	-	TGTGCCAGCAGCAAAGAAATACCTAGCGGGAGGGCCGATGAGCAGTTCTTC	CASSKEIPSGRADEQFF
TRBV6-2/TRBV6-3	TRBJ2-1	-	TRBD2	TGTGCCACTCGACCCGGGACTACGGTGTATGAGCAGTTCTTC	CATRPGTTVYEQFF
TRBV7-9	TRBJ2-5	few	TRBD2	TGTGCCAGCAGCCGTCGAGGTAGCGGGAGGGCCTTGGAGACCCAGTACTTC	CASSRRGSGRALETQYF
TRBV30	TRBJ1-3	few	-	TGTGCCTGGAGTGTACTGAACGGAAACACCATATATTTT	CAWSVLNGNTIYF
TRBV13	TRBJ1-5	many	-	TGTGCCAGCAGCCAACAGGGTCAGCCCCAGCATTTT	CASSQQGQPQHF
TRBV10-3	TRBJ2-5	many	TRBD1	TGTGCCACCCGGACAGGGGGAAGAGAGACCCAGTACTTC	CATRTGGRETQYF
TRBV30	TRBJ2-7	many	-	TGTGCCTGGACTCCCGGGACTCACTTATACGAGCAGTACTTC	CAWTPGTHLYEQYF
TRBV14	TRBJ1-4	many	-	TGTGCCAGCAGCTCCCCCCCCGTGTGGGGGGCCAGTGAAAAACTGTTTTTT	CASSSPPVWGASEKLFF
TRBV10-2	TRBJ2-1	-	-	TGCGCCATCGCACGAAGGGGTAGCTCCTACAATGAGCAGTTCTTC	CAIARRGSSYNEQFF
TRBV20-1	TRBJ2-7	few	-	TGCAGTGCTAGAGAACAGGACTATTCCTACGAGCAGTACTTC	CSAREQDYSYEQYF
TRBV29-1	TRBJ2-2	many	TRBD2	TGCAGCGTGCCAGCGGGAGAGGCCGGGGAGCTGTTTTTT	CSVPAGEAGELFF
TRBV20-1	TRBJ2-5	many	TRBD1	TGCAGTGCTAGAGACTCCGAACCGGGACAGTGGCAAGAGACCCAGTACTTC	CSARDSEPGQWQETQYF
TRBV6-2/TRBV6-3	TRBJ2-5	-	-	TGTGCCAGCAGTCGAACAACGGGGGCGGAGACCCAGTACTTC	CASSRTTGAETQYF
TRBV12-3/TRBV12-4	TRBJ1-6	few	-	TGTGCCAGCAGTTTAGCTTTCCGAGTCTCCTCCTATAATTCACCCCTCCACTTT	CASSLAFRVSSYNSPLHF
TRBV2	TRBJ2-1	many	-	TGTGCCAGCGGGCAGAACCTGTACAATGAGCAGTTCTTC	CASGQNLYNEQFF
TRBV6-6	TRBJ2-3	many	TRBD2	TGTGCCAGCAGTTACTCCGCGGGGGACACAGATACGCAGTATTTT	CASSYSAGDTDTQYF
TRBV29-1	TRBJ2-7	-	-	TGCAGCACCGCGGAGGGGGAAAACTACGAGCAGTACTTC	CSTAEGENYEQYF
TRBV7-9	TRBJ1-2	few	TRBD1	TGTGCCAGCAGCTTCGTCGACAGGGGGCATGGCTACACCTTC	CASSFVDRGHGYTF
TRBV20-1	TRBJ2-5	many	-	TGCAGTACGCGAAACCCTGGGACGGCGGGACAAGAGACCCAGTACTTC	CSTRNPGTAGQETQYF
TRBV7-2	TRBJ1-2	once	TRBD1	TGTGCCAGCAGCTTCCCCTCCGGTCGGGCAGGGGGGGGCTATGGCTACACCTTC	CASSFPSGRAGGGYGYTF
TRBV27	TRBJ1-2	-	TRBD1	TGTGCCAGCAGTTTACTGGAAGGGGGCGATGGCTACACCTTC	CASSLLEGGDGYTF
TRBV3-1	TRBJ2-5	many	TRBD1	TGTGCCAGCAGCCAAGATTTAACAGGGGTAGAGACCCAGTACTTC	CASSQDLTGVETQYF
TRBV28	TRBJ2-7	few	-	TGTGCCAGCAGTTTCCGACGGAGCGCCTCCTACGAGCAGTACTTC	CASSFRRSASYEQYF
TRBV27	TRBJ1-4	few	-	TGTGCCAGCAGTTTACAGGGGACTAATGAAAAACTGTTTTTT	CASSLQGTNEKLFF
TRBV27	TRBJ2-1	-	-	TGTGCCAGCAGTTCCCTGATCGGCGACCCCTCCTACAATGAGCAGTTCTTC	CASSSLIGDPSYNEQFF
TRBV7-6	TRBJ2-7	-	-	TGTGCCAGCGGGGCCGGGACGAACTACGAGCAGTACTTC	CASGAGTNYEQYF
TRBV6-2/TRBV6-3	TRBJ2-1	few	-	TGTGCCAGCAGTTACAGGGCGGGTTCATACAATGAGCAGTTCTTC	CASSYRAGSYNEQFF
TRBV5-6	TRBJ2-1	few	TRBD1	TGTGCCAGCAGCCCGGACAGGTTTGGCAATGAGCAGTTCTTC	CASSPDRFGNEQFF
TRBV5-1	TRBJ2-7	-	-	TGCGCCAGCAGCCCCCCCTCCGGCGAGCAGTACTTC	CASSPPSGEQYF
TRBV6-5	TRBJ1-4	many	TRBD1	TGTGCCAGCAGTTACACCGACAGGGGGCTTGAAAAACTGTTTTTT	CASSYTDRGLEKLFF
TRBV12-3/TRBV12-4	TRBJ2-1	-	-	TGTGCCAGCGGCAGGGAGATGCTAGACTCTAGGTCCTACAATGAGCAGTTCTTC	CASGREMLDSRSYNEQFF
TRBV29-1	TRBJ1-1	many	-	TGCAGCGGAACAGGGATGAACACTGAAGCTTTCTTT	CSGTGMNTEAFF
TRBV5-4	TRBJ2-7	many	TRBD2	TGTGCCAGCAGCTATAATAGCGGGGGGGCCGAGCAGTACTTC	CASSYNSGGAEQYF
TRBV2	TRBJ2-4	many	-	TGTGCCAGCAGGACTAGTGCAGGGGCCAAAAACATTCAGTACTTC	CASRTSAGAKNIQYF
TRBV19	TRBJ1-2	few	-	TGTGCCAGTAGTTTTAGTCCGGATGGCTACACCTTC	CASSFSPDGYTF
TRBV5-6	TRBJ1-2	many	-	TGTGCCAGCAGCTTGTGGCGTCAGCTTAAAAACTATGGCTACACCTTC	CASSLWRQLKNYGYTF
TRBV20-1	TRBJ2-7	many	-	TGCAGTGCTAGGCAGGACAACCCCTACGAGCAGTACTTC	CSARQDNPYEQYF
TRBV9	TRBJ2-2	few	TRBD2	TGTGCCAGCAGCGTAGTTGGACTAGGAGGTGCCGGGGAGCTGTTTTTT	CASSVVGLGGAGELFF
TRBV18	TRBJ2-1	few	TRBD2	TGTGCCAGCTCACCGTTAGCGGGAGCGGATTACAATGAGCAGTTCTTC	CASSPLAGADYNEQFF
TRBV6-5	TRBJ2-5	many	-	TGTGCCAGCAACGACAGATACGACCAAGAGACCCAGTACTTC	CASNDRYDQETQYF
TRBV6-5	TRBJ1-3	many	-	TGTGCCAGCAGTTCACAGAGCTCTGGAAACACCATATATTTT	CASSSQSSGNTIYF
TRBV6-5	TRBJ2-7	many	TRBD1	TGTGCCAGCAGTGCCGGGACAGGGGCCTACGAGCAGTACTTC	CASSAGTGAYEQYF
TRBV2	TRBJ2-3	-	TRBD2	TGTGCCAGCAGTGGAGGAGCGGGAATGTTGAATACGCAGTATTTT	CASSGGAGMLNTQYF
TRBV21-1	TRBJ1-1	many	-	-	CASSKVAKGTNSNTEAFF
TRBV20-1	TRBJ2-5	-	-	TGCAGTGCTTTCGACGATGGGCCCCAAGAGACCCAGTACTTC	CSAFDDGPQETQYF
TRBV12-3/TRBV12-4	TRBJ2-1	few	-	TGTGCCAGCAGTTTAGGGGACCCAGGGTACAATGAGCAGTTCTTC	CASSLGDPGYNEQFF
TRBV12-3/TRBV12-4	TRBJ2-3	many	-	TGTGCCAGCAGTTTAACTTGGCAGATTAGCACAGATACGCAGTATTTT	CASSLTWQISTDTQYF
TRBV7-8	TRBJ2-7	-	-	TGTGCCAGCAGCTTATTGGCCCTCGGCATCTACGAGCAGTACTTC	CASSLLALGIYEQYF
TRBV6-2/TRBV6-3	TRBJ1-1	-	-	TGTGCCAGCAGTTGCCCCCAACCCGTGAACACTGAAGCTTTCTTT	CASSCPQPVNTEAFF
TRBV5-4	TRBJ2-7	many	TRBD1	TGTGCCAGCAGAGGGACAGGGAGCGAGCAGTACTTC	CASRGTGSEQYF
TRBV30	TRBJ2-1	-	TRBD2	TGTGCCTTTACCGCGGGAGAGGGCAATGAGCAGTTCTTC	CAFTAGEGNEQFF
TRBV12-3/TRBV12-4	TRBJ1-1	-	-	TGTGCCAGCAGTTTTGAAGTGGGAGCGCCCACTGAAGCTTTCTTT	CASSFEVGAPTEAFF
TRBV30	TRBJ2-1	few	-	TGTGCCTGGAGTGGCGGGGTTCAGTTCTTC	CAWSGGVQFF
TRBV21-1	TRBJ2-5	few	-	TGTGCCACTGCCGGGACTAGCGGGAGAGGGCAAGAGACCCAGTACTTC	CATAGTSGRGQETQYF
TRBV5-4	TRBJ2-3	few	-	TGTGCCAGCAGCTCCTACAGCGGCCCCCTCGGAGATACGCAGTATTTT	CASSSYSGPLGDTQYF
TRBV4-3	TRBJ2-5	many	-	TGCGCCAGCAGCCAAGCCCGGAGGAGTTACCAAGAGACCCAGTACTTC	CASSQARRSYQETQYF